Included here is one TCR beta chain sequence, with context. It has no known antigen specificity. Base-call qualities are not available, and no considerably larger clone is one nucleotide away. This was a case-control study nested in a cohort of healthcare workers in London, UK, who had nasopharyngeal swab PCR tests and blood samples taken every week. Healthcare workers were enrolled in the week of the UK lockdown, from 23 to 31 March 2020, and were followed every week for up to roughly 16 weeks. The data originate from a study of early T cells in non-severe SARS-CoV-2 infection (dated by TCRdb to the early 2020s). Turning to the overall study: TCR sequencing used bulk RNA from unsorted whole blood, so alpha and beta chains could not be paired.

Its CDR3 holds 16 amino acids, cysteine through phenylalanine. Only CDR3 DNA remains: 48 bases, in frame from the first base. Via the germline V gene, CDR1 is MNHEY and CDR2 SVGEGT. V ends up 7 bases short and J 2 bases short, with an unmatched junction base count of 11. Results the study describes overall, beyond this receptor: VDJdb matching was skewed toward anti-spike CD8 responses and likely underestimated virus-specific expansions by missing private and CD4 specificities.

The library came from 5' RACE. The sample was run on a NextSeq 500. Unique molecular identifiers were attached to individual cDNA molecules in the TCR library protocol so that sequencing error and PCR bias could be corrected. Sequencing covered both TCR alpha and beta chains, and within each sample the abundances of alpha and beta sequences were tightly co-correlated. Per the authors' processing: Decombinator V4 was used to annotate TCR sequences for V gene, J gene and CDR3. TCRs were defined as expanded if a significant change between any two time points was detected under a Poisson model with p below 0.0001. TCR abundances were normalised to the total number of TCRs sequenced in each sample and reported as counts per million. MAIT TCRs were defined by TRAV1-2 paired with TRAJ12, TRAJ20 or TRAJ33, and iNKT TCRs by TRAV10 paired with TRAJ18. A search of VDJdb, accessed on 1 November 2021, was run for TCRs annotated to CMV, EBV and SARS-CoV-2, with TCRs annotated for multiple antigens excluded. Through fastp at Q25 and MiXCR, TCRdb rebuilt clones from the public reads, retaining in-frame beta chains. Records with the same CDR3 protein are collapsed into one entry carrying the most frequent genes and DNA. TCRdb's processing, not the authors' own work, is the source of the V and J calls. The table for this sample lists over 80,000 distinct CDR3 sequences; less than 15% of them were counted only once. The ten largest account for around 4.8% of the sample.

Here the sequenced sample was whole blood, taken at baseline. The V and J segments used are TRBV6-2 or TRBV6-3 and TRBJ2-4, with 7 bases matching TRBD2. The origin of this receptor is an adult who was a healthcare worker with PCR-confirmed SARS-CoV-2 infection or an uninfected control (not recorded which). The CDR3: CASTGLGDVTKNIQYF. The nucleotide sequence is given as TGTGCCAGCACCGGACTAGGTGACGTGACCAAAAACATTCAGTACTTC.